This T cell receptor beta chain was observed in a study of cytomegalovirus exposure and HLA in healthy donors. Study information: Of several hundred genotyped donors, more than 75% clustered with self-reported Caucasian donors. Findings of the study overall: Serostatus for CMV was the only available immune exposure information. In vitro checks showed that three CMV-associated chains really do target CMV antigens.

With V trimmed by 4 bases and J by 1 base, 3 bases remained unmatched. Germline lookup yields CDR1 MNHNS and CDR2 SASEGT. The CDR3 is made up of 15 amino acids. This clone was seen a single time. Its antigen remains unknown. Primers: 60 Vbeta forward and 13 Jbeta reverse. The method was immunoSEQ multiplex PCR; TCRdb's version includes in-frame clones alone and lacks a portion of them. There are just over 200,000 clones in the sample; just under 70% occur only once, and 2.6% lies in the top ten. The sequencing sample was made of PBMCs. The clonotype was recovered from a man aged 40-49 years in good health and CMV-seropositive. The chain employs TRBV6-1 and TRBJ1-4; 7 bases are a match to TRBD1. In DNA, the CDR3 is TGTGCCAGCAGTGTCCGACAGGGAACTAATGAAAAACTGTTTTTT. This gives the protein CASSVRQGTNEKLFF.